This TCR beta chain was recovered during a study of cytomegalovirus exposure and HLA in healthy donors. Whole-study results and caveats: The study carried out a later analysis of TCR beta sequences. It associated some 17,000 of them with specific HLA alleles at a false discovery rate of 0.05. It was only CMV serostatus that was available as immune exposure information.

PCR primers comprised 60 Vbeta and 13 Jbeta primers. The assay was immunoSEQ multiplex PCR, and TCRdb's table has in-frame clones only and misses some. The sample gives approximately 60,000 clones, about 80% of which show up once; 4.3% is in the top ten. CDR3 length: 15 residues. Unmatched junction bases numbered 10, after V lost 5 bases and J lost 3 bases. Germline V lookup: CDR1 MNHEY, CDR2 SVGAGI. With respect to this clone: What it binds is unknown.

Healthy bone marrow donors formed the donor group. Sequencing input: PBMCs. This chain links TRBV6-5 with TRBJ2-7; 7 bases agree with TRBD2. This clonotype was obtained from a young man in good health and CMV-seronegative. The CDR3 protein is CASSLGGGSLYEQYF. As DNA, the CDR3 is TGTGCCAGCAGTCTCGGCGGCGGGAGCCTCTACGAGCAGTACTTC.